These 27 T cell receptor beta chains were all obtained from the same sample, sequenced in a study of blood T cell repertoires in COVID-19. Using immunoSEQ multiplex PCR, the repertoire was profiled, and TCRdb retains in-frame clones only, with some absent. The top ten hold 2.5% of the sample, which has approximately 180,000 clones, around 87% seen once. Input material: peripheral blood. The receptor set was obtained from a man aged 35 to 55 with active or convalescent COVID-19.

The rearrangement joins TRBV19 to TRBJ2-1; 11 bases line up with TRBD1. Germline V lookup: CDR1 LNHDA, CDR2 SQIVND (reference sequence). CDR3 length: 16 residues. After removal of 1 base from V and 7 bases from J, the junction contained 6 bases not matched to a gene. CDR3 sequence: CASSIVSGTGGNEQFF. In DNA form, the CDR3 reads TGTGCCAGTAGTATAGTTTCCGGGACAGGGGGTAATGAGCAGTTCTTC.

The gene calls are TRBV5-4 and TRBJ1-2; the match to TRBD1 covers 8 bases. The CDR3 covers 15 residues. The J segment lost 4 bases and the V segment lost 0 bases, leaving 5 bases of the junction unmatched. In germline, CDR1 is SGHNT, CDR2 YYREEE (reference sequence). For the CDR3, the DNA is TGTGCCAGCAGCTTGGGACAGGGGCCACTCTATGGCTACACCTTC. As protein: CASSLGQGPLYGYTF.

This chain uses TRBV6-5 with TRBJ2-3; 9 nucleotides line up with TRBD1. CDR1 and CDR2 (germline): MNHEY, SVGAGI. CDR3 length: 15 amino acids. Germline trimming cut 5 bases from V and 5 bases from J; bases unmatched to any gene: 8. The CDR3 region has the DNA TGTGCCAGCAGTCCCGGGACAGGGCTAGGAGATACGCAGTATTTT. Amino acids: CASSPGTGLGDTQYF.

The CDR3 sequence is CASSFTGYQAFF. The CDR3 DNA sequence: TGCGCCAGCAGCTTTACAGGGTACCAAGCTTTCTTT. The rearrangement uses TRBV5-1 and TRBJ1-1; TRBD1 might be the D (6 bases). V was cut by 2 bases and J by 9 bases, with 11 bases left in between. Germline V lookup: CDR1 SGHRS, CDR2 YFSETQ. The CDR3 is 12 amino acids.

The chain uses TRBV4-3 and TRBJ2-5, with D possibly being TRBD2 (6 bases). From germline, CDR1 is LGHNA and CDR2 YSLEER. The CDR3 is made up of 14 amino acids. V was cut by 1 base and J by 4 bases, with 10 bases left in between. In DNA, the CDR3 is TGCGCCAGCAGCCAAGGCCTAGCGTCAGAGACCCAGTACTTC. Translation: CASSQGLASETQYF.

The chain combines TRBV7-9 with TRBJ2-7; TRBD2 might be the D (6 bases). V lost 6 bases and J lost 1, with 16 bases in between. This CDR3 has 15 residues. CDR1 is SEHNR and CDR2 is FQNEAQ in the germline V gene (reference sequence). The CDR3 DNA is TGTGCCAGCAGTACCGCGGGATACAAGTCCTACGAGCAGTACTTC. This sequence encodes CASSTAGYKSYEQYF.

CDR3 nucleotide sequence: TGCGCCAGCAGTGAGTCCGGCAGGGATGATGCTTTCTTT. It codes for CASSESGRDDAFF. The chain carries TRBV10-1 and TRBJ1-1; a possible D gene is TRBD1 (5 bases). Trimming removed 0 bases from V and 11 bases from J, with 13 bases in between. Germline V lookup: CDR1 WNHNN, CDR2 SYGVQD (reference sequence). CDR3 length: 13 amino acids.

V usage is TRBV20-1 and J usage is TRBJ1-2; no definite D call. Trimming took off 3 bases at V and 0 bases at J, with 8 bases between the two ends. The CDR3 length is 13 residues. The germline gives CDR1 DFQATT, CDR2 SNEGSKA (reference sequence). The CDR3 loop is CSASRGANYGYTF. The CDR3, as DNA: TGCAGTGCTAGTCGAGGAGCTAACTATGGCTACACCTTC.

The chain joins TRBV4-2 to TRBJ1-3, with 8 positions matching TRBD1. The CDR3 loop spans 16 amino acids. CDR1 and CDR2 (germline): LGHNA, YNFKEQ. The V segment lost 3 bases and the J segment 2 bases; nucleotides outside the gene matches: 6. CDR3 in DNA: TGTGCCAGCAGCCACTTAGACAGGGGCGCTGGAAACACCATATATTTT. This encodes CASSHLDRGAGNTIYF.

The CDR3 DNA reads TGTGCCAGCAGCTTGCCGGGAGCCGAGGGAGAGACCCAGTACTTC. Amino acids: CASSLPGAEGETQYF. The chain carries TRBV5-4 and TRBJ2-5; tentative D call: TRBD2 (6 bases). The CDR3 consists of 15 residues. Trimming took 1 base from V and 4 from J, leaving 14 bases between them. The germline V gene encodes CDR1 SGHNT and CDR2 YYREEE (reference sequence).

The V call is TRBV5-1, the J call TRBJ2-5; D is possibly TRBD2 (7 bases). The CDR3 is made up of 16 amino acids. Germline V gene sequence: CDR1 SGHRS, CDR2 YFSETQ. Trimming shortened V by 2 bases and J by 5 bases, and 19 bases separated the two germline ends. The CDR3: CASSFREDGGEETQYF. For the CDR3, the DNA is TGCGCCAGCAGCTTTCGGGAGGACGGGGGCGAGGAGACCCAGTACTTC.

V gene TRBV7-2 combines with J gene TRBJ2-5, with TRBD1 as a possible D gene (6 bases). This CDR3 region has 15 residues. V was pared by 2 bases and J by 1 base, with 11 bases between. Germline CDR1 SGHTA, CDR2 FQGNSA. The DNA of the CDR3 is TGTGCCAGCAGCTTAACCACAGGGATCCAAGAGACCCAGTACTTC. Encoded protein: CASSLTTGIQETQYF.

The chain carries TRBV28 and TRBJ2-3; D is perhaps TRBD1 (6 bases). From germline, CDR1 is MDHEN and CDR2 SYDVKM. The CDR3 has 14 amino acids. The V end was cut by 2 bases, the J end by 6 bases, with 12 bases between. CDR3 sequence: CASSLIQGRDTQYF. CDR3 coding DNA: TGTGCCAGCAGTTTAATACAGGGACGTGATACGCAGTATTTT.

CDR3 DNA sequence: TGTGCCACCAGCAGAGCTGGGGCCGGCTACACCTTC. This gives the protein CATSRAGAGYTF. The rearrangement uses TRBV15 and TRBJ1-2; possibly TRBD1 for D (5 bases). Between the trimmed V and J ends, which lost 1 base and 8 bases, there was a span of 8 bases. The CDR3 has 12 amino acids. In germline, CDR1 is LNHNV, CDR2 YYDKDF (reference sequence). The full variable domain, its missing parts supplied by reference TRBV15 and TRBJ1-2, is DAMVIQNPRYQVTQFGKPVTLSCSQTLNHNVMYWYQQKSSQAPKLLFHYYDKDFNNEADTPDNFQSRRPNTSFCFLDIRSPGLGDTAMYLCATSRAGAGYTFGSGTRLTVV.

The chain couples TRBV7-2 to TRBJ1-2, with 7 bases identical to TRBD1. Trimming took 7 bases from V and 4 from J; bases not matched to a gene: 9. Per germline, CDR1 SGHTA and CDR2 FQGNSA. This CDR3 is built from 14 residues. The CDR3 spells CASNSKTGFYGYTF. Here the CDR3 DNA reads TGTGCCAGCAATTCAAAGACAGGGTTCTATGGCTACACCTTC. Drawing the rest from reference TRBV7-2 and TRBJ1-2, the complete variable domain is GAGVSQSPSNKVTEKGKDVELRCDPISGHTALYWYRQSLGQGLEFLIYFQGNSAPDKSGLPSDRFSAERTGGSVSTLTIQRTQQEDSAVYLCASNSKTGFYGYTFGSGTRLTVV.

In its sample, this clone was seen once. This rearrangement joins TRBV30 to TRBJ1-1, with D possibly being TRBD1 (5 bases). CDR1 is GTSNPN, CDR2 SVGIG, per germline (reference sequence). This CDR3 is 14 amino acids long. V was pared by 7 bases and J by 1 base, with 16 bases between. The CDR3 bases are TGTGCCTTACGGGCGGGGCCCGGGAACACTGAAGCTTTCTTT. Protein sequence: CALRAGPGNTEAFF.

This clone was observed a single time. V gene TRBV7-2 combines with J gene TRBJ1-2, with a weak D call TRBD1 (6 bases). The CDR3 loop spans 14 amino acids. V was cut by 5 bases and J by 7 bases, with 17 bases left in between. The germline CDR1 and CDR2 sequences are SGHTA and FQGNSA. Here the CDR3 reads CASSALQGMGGYTF. The CDR3 DNA reads TGTGCCAGCAGCGCCTTACAGGGTATGGGTGGCTACACCTTC.

This rearrangement joins TRBV5-1 to TRBJ2-5; TRBD2 matches 8 bases. Trimming removed 2 bases from V and 5 bases from J; junction bases left unmatched: 8. The CDR3 totals 15 residues. CDR1 and CDR2 (germline): SGHRS, YFSETQ. CDR3 DNA: TGCGCCAGCAGCTTCGGGGGGGCGACGTGGGAGACCCAGTACTTC. This codes for CASSFGGATWETQYF.

This clone was seen a single time. The chain's CDR3 is CASSPMLGTGEAFF. As DNA, the CDR3 is TGTGCCAGCAGCCCCATGCTGGGGACAGGAGAAGCTTTCTTT. V gene TRBV5-4 combines with J gene TRBJ1-1, with 8 positions matching TRBD1. The CDR3 is 14 residues long. V shed 4 bases and J 8 bases; nucleotides not matched to a gene: 10. CDR1 is SGHNT, CDR2 YYREEE, per germline (reference sequence).

The rearrangement links TRBV5-6 to TRBJ1-2; tentative D call: TRBD1 (5 bases). V shed 3 bases and J shed 5 bases, with 23 bases lying between them. This CDR3 spans 17 amino acids. From germline, CDR1 is SGHDT and CDR2 YYEEEE. The DNA of the CDR3 is TGTGCCAGCAGCTCCTCGGAGGGCAGGGTCGGCCCGTATGGCTACACCTTC. This gives the protein CASSSSEGRVGPYGYTF.

The chain joins TRBV6-5 to TRBJ1-3; 9 bases line up with TRBD1. The V gene's germline CDR1 is MNHEY and CDR2 SVGAGI. The trim removed 7 bases at V and 4 bases at J, leaving 8 bases unmatched. The CDR3 contains 15 residues. In DNA, the CDR3 is TGTGCCAGCAATGGAGGACAGGGGCAGGGAAACACCATATATTTT. Translated: CASNGGQGQGNTIYF.

This chain connects TRBV4-2 to TRBJ1-1; 9 bases map to TRBD1. This CDR3 has 16 residues. V lost 2 bases to trimming and J lost 3 bases; unmatched junction nucleotides: 7. Germline V gene lookup returns CDR1 LGHNA and CDR2 YNFKEQ. This CDR3 is CASSQPGQGLYTEAFF. CDR3 DNA sequence: TGTGCCAGCAGCCAACCGGGACAGGGATTATACACTGAAGCTTTCTTT.

The rearrangement joins TRBV2 to TRBJ2-2; D is undetermined. Germline V gene data show CDR1 as SNHLY and CDR2 as FYNNEI. The V gene lost 4 bases and the J gene lost 4 bases, with 13 bases spanning the gap. The CDR3 loop spans 15 amino acids. The CDR3 loop reads CASSGRGQLTGELFF. The CDR3 nucleotides read TGTGCCAGCAGTGGGAGAGGCCAACTCACCGGGGAGCTGTTTTTT.

The chain uses TRBV19 and TRBJ2-7; D may be TRBD1 (6 bases). Germline loops: CDR1 LNHDA, CDR2 SQIVND (reference sequence). Trimming removed 1 base from V and 4 bases from J, with 8 bases in between. There are 13 residues in the CDR3. Here the CDR3 DNA reads TGTGCCAGTAGTATAGTAAGGGGGTACGAGCAGTACTTC. This codes for CASSIVRGYEQYF.

The V call is TRBV6-5, the J call TRBJ2-7, with 9 bases fitting TRBD1. V lost 6 bases and J lost 5; bases outside the gene matches: 5. CDR1 and CDR2 from the germline V gene are MNHEY and SVGAGI. The CDR3 is 13 residues long. CDR3 nucleotide sequence: TGTGCCAGCAGACAGGGGGCCCTCGACGAGCAGTACTTC. Its protein product is CASRQGALDEQYF.

V usage is TRBV4-2 and J usage is TRBJ2-7; 9 positions match TRBD1. The CDR3 is made up of 16 amino acids. Germline-derived CDR1 and CDR2 are LGHNA and YNFKEQ. V was clipped by 1 base and J by 3 bases; unmatched bases: 7. CDR3 loop: CASSQARGTGLYEQYF. The CDR3 bases are TGTGCCAGCAGCCAAGCGAGAGGGACAGGGCTCTACGAGCAGTACTTC.

This chain joins TRBV1 and TRBJ1-5; no check of the table's D call, TRBD1, against the DNA was made. TRBV1 is classified as a pseudogene. CDR3 length: 17 residues. CDR3 residues: CTSSQDRVGEDNQPQHF. CDR3 in DNA: TGCACCAGCAGCCAAGACAGGGTAGGCGAGGACAATCAGCCCCAGCATTTT.